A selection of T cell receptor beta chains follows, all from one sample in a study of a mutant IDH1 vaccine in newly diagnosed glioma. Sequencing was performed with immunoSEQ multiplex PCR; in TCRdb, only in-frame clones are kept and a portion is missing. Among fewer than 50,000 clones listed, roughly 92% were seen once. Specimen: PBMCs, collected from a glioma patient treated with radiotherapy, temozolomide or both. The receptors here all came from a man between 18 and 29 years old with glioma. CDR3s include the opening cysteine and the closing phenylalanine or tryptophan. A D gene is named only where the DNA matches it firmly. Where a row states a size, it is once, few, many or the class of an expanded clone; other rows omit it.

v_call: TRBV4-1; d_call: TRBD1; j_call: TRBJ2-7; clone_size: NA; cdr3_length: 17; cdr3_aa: CASSHTGTGPLPYEQYF; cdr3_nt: TGCGCCAGCAGCCACACCGGGACAGGGCCACTTCCCTACGAGCAGTACTTC
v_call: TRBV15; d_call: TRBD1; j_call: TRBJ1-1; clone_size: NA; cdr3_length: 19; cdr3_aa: CATSREPPLGQGGSTEAFF; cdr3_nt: TGTGCCACCAGCAGAGAACCCCCCCTCGGACAGGGCGGGTCCACTGAAGCTTTCTTT
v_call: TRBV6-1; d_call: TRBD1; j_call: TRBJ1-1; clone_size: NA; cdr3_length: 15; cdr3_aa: CAKPPRTGLGTEAFF; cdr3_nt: TGTGCCAAACCCCCAAGGACAGGCCTAGGGACTGAAGCTTTCTTT
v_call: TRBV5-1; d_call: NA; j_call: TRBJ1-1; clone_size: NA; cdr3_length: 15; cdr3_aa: CASSTDGVRNTEAFF; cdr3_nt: TGCGCCAGCAGCACCGACGGGGTACGGAACACTGAAGCTTTCTTT
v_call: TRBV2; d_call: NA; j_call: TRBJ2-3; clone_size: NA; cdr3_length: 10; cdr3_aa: CASRADTQYF; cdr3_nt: TGTGCCAGCAGGGCAGATACGCAGTATTTT
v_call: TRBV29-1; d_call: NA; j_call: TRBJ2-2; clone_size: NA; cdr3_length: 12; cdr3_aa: CSVVGDTGELFF; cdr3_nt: TGCAGCGTTGTTGGCGACACCGGGGAGCTGTTTTTT
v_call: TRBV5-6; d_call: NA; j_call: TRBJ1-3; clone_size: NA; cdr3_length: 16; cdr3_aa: CASSPLGRDSGNTIYF; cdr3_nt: TGTGCCAGCAGCCCTCTGGGGCGGGACTCTGGAAACACCATATATTTT
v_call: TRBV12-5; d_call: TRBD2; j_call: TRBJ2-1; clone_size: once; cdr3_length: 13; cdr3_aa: CASGTTSRHEQFF; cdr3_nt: TGTGCTAGTGGGACGACTAGCAGGCATGAGCAGTTCTTC
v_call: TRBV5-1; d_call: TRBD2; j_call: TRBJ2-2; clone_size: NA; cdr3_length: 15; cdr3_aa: CASSLTSGRLGELFF; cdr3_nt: TGCGCCAGCAGCTTGACTAGCGGGAGGTTGGGGGAGCTGTTTTTT
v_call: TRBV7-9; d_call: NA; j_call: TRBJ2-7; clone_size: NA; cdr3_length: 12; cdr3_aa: CASSLESYEQYF; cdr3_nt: TGTGCCAGCAGCTTAGAATCCTACGAGCAGTACTTC
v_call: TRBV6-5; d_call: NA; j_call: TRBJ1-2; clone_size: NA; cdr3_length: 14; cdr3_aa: CASRTRGRLYGYTF; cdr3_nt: TGTGCCAGCAGGACCCGGGGCAGACTGTATGGCTACACCTTC
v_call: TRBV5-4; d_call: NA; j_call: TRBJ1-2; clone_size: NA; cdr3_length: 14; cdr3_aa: CASSLVSANYGYTF; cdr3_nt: TGTGCCAGCAGCTTGGTCTCAGCTAACTATGGCTACACCTTC
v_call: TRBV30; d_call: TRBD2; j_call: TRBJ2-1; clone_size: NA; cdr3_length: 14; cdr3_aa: CAWSGTSLYNEQFF; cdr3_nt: TGTGCCTGGAGCGGGACTAGCCTTTACAATGAGCAGTTCTTC
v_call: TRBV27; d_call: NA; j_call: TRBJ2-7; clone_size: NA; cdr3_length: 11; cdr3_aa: CASSQGNEQYF; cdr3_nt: TGTGCCAGCAGCCAGGGGAACGAGCAGTACTTC
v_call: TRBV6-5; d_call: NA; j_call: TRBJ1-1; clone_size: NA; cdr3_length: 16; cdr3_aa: CASSYRNGHQNTEAFF; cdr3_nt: TGTGCCAGCAGTTACCGGAACGGGCATCAGAACACTGAAGCTTTCTTT
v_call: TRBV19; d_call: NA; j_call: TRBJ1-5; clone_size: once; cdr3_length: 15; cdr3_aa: CASSNGRDGNQPQHF; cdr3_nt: TGTGCCAGTAGTAACGGCAGGGACGGTAATCAGCCCCAGCATTTT
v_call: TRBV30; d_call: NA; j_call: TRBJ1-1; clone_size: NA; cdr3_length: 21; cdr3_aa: CAWRRRVLTQGFPFGSTEAFF; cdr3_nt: TGTGCCTGGAGGAGAAGGGTTCTTACGCAGGGGTTCCCTTTCGGGAGTACTGAAGCTTTCTTT
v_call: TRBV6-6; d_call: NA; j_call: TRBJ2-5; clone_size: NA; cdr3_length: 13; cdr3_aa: CASRAGAQETQYF; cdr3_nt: TGTGCCAGCAGGGCAGGGGCCCAAGAGACCCAGTACTTC
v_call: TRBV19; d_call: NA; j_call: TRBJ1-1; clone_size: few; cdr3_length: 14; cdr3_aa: CASSPLRKGDEAFF; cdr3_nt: TGTGCCAGTAGTCCCCTCCGGAAAGGTGATGAAGCTTTCTTT
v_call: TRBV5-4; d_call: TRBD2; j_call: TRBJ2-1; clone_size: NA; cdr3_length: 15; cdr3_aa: CASSLSAGAHNEQFF; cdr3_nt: TGTGCCAGCAGCTTGTCGGCGGGAGCTCACAATGAGCAGTTCTTC
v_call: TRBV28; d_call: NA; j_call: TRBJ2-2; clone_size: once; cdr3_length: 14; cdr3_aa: CASSLGGRTGELFF; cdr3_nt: TGTGCCAGCAGTTTAGGGGGGAGAACCGGGGAGCTGTTTTTT
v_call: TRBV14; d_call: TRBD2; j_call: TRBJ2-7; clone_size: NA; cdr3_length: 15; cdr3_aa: CASSHLAGGTYEQYF; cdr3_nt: TGTGCCAGCAGCCATTTAGCGGGAGGGACCTACGAGCAGTACTTC
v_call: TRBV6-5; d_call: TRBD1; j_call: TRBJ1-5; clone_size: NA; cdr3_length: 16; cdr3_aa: CASSYSDRESGKPQHF; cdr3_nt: TGTGCCAGCAGTTACTCGGACAGGGAAAGTGGAAAGCCCCAGCATTTT
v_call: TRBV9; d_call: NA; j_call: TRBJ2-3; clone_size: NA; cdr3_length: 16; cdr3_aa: CASSAGLGGSTDTQYF; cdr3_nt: TGTGCCAGCAGCGCCGGCCTAGGGGGGAGCACAGATACGCAGTATTTT
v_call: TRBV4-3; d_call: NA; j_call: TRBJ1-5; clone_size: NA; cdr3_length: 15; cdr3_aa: CASSSERGSNQPQHF; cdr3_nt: TGCGCCAGCAGCTCCGAAAGGGGCTCCAATCAGCCCCAGCATTTT
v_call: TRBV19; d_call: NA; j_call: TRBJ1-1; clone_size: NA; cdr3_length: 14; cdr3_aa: CASSLEPRGTEAFF; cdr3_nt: TGTGCCAGTAGCCTCGAACCCAGGGGAACTGAAGCTTTCTTT
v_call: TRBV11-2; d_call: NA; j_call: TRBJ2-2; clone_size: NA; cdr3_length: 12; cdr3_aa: CASSPGSGELFF; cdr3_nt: TGTGCCAGCAGTCCAGGGTCCGGGGAGCTGTTTTTT
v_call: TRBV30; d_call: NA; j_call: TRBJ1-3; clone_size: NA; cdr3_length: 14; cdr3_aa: CAWSVDHSGNTIYF; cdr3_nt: TGTGCCTGGAGTGTTGACCACTCTGGAAACACCATATATTTT
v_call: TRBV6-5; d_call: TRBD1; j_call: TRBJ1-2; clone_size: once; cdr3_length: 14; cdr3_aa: CASSRTGGNYGYTF; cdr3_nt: TGTGCCAGCAGTCGGACAGGGGGGAACTATGGCTACACCTTC
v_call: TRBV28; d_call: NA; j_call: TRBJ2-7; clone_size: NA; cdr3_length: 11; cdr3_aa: CASSLRGEQYF; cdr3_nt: TGTGCCAGCAGTTTAAGGGGTGAGCAGTACTTC
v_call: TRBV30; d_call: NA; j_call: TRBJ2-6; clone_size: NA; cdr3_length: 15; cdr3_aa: CAWSPLGAGANVLTF; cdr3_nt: TGTGCCTGGAGCCCCCTGGGGGCTGGGGCCAACGTCCTGACTTTC
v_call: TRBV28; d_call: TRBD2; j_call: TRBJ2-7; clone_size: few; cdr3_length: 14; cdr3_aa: CASGGVAGLYEQYF; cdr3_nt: TGTGCCAGCGGCGGGGTAGCGGGGCTATACGAGCAGTACTTC
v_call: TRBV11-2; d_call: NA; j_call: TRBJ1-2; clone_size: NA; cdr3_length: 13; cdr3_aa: CASSFVEGYGYTF; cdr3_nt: TGTGCCAGCAGCTTCGTGGAGGGCTATGGCTACACCTTC
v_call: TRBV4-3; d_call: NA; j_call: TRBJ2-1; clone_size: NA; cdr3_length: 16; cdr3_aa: CASSQDRRGLANEQFF; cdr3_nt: TGCGCCAGCAGCCAAGATCGGCGAGGACTTGCGAATGAGCAGTTCTTC
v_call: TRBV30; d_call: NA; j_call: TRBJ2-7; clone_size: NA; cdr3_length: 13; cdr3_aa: CAWGYRDNSEQYF; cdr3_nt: TGTGCCTGGGGGTATCGGGACAACTCCGAGCAGTACTTC
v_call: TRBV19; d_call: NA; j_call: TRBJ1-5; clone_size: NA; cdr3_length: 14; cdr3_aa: CASKVPGARQPQHF; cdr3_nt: TGTGCCAGTAAGGTACCGGGGGCGAGGCAGCCCCAGCATTTT
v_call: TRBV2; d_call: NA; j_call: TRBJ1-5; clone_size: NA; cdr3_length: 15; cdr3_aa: CASSETGESNQPQHF; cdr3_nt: TGTGCCAGCAGTGAAACTGGGGAAAGCAATCAGCCCCAGCATTTT
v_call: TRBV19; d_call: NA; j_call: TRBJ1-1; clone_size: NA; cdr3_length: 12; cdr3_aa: CASSSLWTEAFF; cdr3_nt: TGTGCCAGTAGTAGCCTTTGGACTGAAGCTTTCTTT
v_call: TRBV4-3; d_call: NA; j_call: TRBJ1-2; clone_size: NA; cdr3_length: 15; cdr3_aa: CASSQGAASNYGYTF; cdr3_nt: TGCGCCAGCAGCCAAGGGGCAGCGAGTAACTATGGCTACACCTTC
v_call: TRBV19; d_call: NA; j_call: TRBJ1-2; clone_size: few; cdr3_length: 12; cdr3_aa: CASSIAARGYTF; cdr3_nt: TGTGCCAGTAGTATAGCGGCGCGTGGCTACACCTTC
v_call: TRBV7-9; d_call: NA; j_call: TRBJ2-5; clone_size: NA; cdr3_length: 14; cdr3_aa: CASSRSGAGETQYF; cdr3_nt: TGTGCCAGCAGCCGGAGCGGAGCCGGGGAGACCCAGTACTTC
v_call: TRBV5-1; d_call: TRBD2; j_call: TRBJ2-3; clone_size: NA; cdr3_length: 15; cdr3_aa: CASSLAGRESDTQYF; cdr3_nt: TGCGCCAGCAGCTTGGCCGGGCGGGAGTCCGATACGCAGTATTTT
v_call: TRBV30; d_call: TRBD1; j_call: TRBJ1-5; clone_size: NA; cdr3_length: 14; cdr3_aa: CAWSRGQGGQPQHF; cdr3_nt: TGTGCCTGGAGTAGGGGACAGGGGGGTCAGCCCCAGCATTTT
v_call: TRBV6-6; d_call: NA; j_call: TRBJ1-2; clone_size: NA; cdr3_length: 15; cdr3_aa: CASSGAGQYNYGYTF; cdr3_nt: TGTGCCAGCAGTGGGGCCGGACAGTATAACTATGGCTACACCTTC
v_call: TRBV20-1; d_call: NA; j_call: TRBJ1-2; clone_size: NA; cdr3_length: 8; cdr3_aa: CSDGSYTF; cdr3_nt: TGCAGTGACGGGAGCTACACCTTC
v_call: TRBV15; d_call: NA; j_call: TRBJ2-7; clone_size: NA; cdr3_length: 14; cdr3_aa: CATSRDGGSYEQYF; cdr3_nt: TGTGCCACCAGCAGAGATGGAGGTTCCTACGAGCAGTACTTC
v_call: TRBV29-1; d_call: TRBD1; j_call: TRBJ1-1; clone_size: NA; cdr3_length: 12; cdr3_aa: CSVSRGRTEAFF; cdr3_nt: TGCAGCGTTAGCAGGGGGAGAACTGAAGCTTTCTTT
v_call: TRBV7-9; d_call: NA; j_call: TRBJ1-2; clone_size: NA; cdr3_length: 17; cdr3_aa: CASSPKGLPNGNYGYTF; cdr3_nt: TGTGCCAGCAGCCCCAAGGGACTCCCGAACGGAAACTATGGCTACACCTTC
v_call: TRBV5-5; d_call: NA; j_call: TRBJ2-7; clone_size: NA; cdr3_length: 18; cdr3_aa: CASSLAGLGGSGSNEQYF; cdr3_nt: TGTGCCAGCAGCTTGGCCGGGTTAGGGGGGTCAGGGTCTAACGAGCAGTACTTC
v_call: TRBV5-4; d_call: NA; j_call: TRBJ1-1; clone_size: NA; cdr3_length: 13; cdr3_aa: CASSGASNTEAFF; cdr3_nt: TGTGCCAGCAGCGGGGCCTCGAACACTGAAGCTTTCTTT
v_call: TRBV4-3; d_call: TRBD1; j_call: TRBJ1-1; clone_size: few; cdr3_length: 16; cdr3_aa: CASSRVGRGLGTEAFF; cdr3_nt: TGCGCCAGCAGCCGGGTCGGCAGGGGGCTGGGCACTGAAGCTTTCTTT
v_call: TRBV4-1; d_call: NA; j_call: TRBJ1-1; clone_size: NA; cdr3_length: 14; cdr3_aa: CASSRGGADTEAFF; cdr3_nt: TGCGCCAGCAGCCGAGGCGGGGCGGACACTGAAGCTTTCTTT
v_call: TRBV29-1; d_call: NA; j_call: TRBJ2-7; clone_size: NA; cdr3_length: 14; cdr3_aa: CSVELAGPHNEQYF; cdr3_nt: TGCAGCGTTGAGCTGGCGGGACCACATAACGAGCAGTACTTC
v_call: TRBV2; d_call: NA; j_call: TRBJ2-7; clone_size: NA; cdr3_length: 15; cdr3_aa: CASSIAPGQGYEQYF; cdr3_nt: TGTGCCAGCAGTATCGCACCCGGACAAGGCTACGAGCAGTACTTC
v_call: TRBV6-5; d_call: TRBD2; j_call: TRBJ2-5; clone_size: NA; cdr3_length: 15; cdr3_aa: CASSRRGGDQETQYF; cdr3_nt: TGTGCCAGCAGTAGACGTGGGGGGGACCAAGAGACCCAGTACTTC